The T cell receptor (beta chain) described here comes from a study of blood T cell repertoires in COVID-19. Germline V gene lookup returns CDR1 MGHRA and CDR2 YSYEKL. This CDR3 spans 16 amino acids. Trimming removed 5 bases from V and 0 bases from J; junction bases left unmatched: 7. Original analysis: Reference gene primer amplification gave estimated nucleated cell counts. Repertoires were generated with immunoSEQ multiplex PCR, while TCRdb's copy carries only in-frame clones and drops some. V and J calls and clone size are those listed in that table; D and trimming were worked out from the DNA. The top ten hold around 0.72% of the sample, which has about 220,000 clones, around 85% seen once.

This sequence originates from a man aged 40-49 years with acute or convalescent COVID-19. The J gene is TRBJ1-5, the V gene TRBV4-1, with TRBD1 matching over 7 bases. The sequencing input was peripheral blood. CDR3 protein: CASSRGWTGSNQPQHF. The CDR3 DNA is TGCGCCAGCAGCAGGGGGTGGACAGGTAGCAATCAGCCCCAGCATTTT.